These T cell receptor beta chains were read from a single sample in a study of blood T cell repertoires in COVID-19. Repertoires were generated with immunoSEQ multiplex PCR, while TCRdb's copy carries only in-frame clones and drops some. There are 180,000 or so clones in the sample; around 85% occur only once, and more than 2.5% lies in the top ten. Sequenced: peripheral blood. These TCRs come from a man in his fifties or sixties with acute or convalescent COVID-19. Each CDR3 is given with its conserved first and last residue. D genes are given only for firm matches. Expanded clones get a size class; other rows say once, few or many, or leave the size out.

v_call	d_call	clone_size	cdr3_length	j_call	cdr3_aa	cdr3_nt
TRBV10-3	TRBD1	NA	13	TRBJ2-2	CAIRGQGIGELFF	TGTGCCATCAGGGGACAGGGGATAGGGGAGCTGTTTTTT
TRBV3-1/TRBV3-2	NA	once	13	TRBJ1-5	CASSTRDNQPQHF	TGTGCCAGCAGCACTCGGGACAATCAGCCCCAGCATTTT
TRBV4-1	TRBD2	NA	20	TRBJ2-1	CASSPLIPTSGRAPDNEQFF	TGCGCCAGCAGCCCCCTCATCCCCACTAGCGGGAGAGCCCCAGACAATGAGCAGTTCTTC
TRBV28	TRBD1	NA	16	TRBJ1-5	CASSLSGTGGEQPQHF	TGTGCCAGCAGTTTATCCGGGACAGGGGGCGAACAGCCCCAGCATTTT
TRBV28	NA	NA	11	TRBJ2-7	CASSPGSWQYF	TGTGCCAGCAGCCCCGGGAGTTGGCAGTACTTC
TRBV7-8	TRBD2	once	16	TRBJ2-2	CASSLAASGRTGELFF	TGTGCCAGCAGCTTAGCCGCTAGCGGGAGGACCGGGGAGCTGTTTTTT
TRBV5-1	TRBD2	NA	16	TRBJ2-5	CASSSMVSGSGETQYF	TGCGCCAGCAGTTCCATGGTTAGCGGGAGTGGTGAGACCCAGTACTTC
TRBV25-1	NA	few	12	TRBJ2-4	CASSEQGNIQYF	TGTGCCAGCAGTGAGCAGGGGAACATTCAGTACTTC
TRBV6-5	TRBD2	NA	15	TRBJ2-7	CASRKWREGSYEQYF	TGTGCCAGCAGGAAATGGCGGGAGGGCTCCTACGAGCAGTACTTC
TRBV5-1	NA	NA	15	TRBJ2-2	CASSPTSIGTGELFF	TGCGCCAGCAGCCCGACTAGTATCGGTACCGGGGAGCTGTTTTTT
TRBV6-6	TRBD1	NA	14	TRBJ2-7	CASSLAGQGYEQYF	TGTGCCAGCAGCCTCGCGGGACAGGGTTACGAGCAGTACTTC
TRBV5-1	TRBD2	once	16	TRBJ2-1	CASSFASGRVYNEQFF	TGCGCCAGCAGCTTCGCTAGCGGGAGGGTCTACAATGAGCAGTTCTTC
TRBV11-1	TRBD1	once	14	TRBJ2-3	CASSKGGQGDTQYF	TGTGCCAGCAGCAAGGGGGGACAGGGAGATACGCAGTATTTT
TRBV6-1	TRBD2	NA	15	TRBJ2-1	CASSELAVPYNEQFF	TGTGCCAGCAGTGAACTAGCGGTCCCCTACAATGAGCAGTTCTTC
TRBV2	TRBD1	NA	15	TRBJ2-3	CASSPGTGGRDTQYF	TGTGCCAGCAGTCCCGGGACAGGGGGCCGAGATACGCAGTATTTT
TRBV3-1/TRBV3-2	NA	NA	14	TRBJ2-3	CASSQDLYTDTQYF	TGTGCCAGCAGCCAAGATTTGTACACAGATACGCAGTATTTT
TRBV7-9	NA	few	15	TRBJ2-7	CASSLEGVLPYEQYF	TGTGCCAGCAGCTTAGAAGGGGTCCTTCCCTACGAGCAGTACTTC
TRBV7-9	NA	NA	13	TRBJ2-3	CASSFEATDTQYF	TGTGCCAGCAGCTTTGAAGCCACAGATACGCAGTATTTT
TRBV5-1	NA	NA	15	TRBJ2-7	CASSLASEVGYEQYF	TGCGCCAGCAGCTTGGCCTCGGAGGTAGGTTACGAGCAGTACTTC
TRBV7-2	NA	NA	14	TRBJ1-1	CASSLAGGNTEAFF	TGTGCCAGCAGCTTAGCAGGGGGGAACACTGAAGCTTTCTTT
TRBV5-1	TRBD2	NA	15	TRBJ2-1	CASNVAGGSYNEQFF	TGCGCCAGCAACGTAGCGGGAGGTTCCTACAATGAGCAGTTCTTC
TRBV18	NA	NA	15	TRBJ2-2	CASSPPRVVGGELFF	TGTGCCAGCTCACCACCACGGGTGGTTGGAGGGGAGCTGTTTTTT
TRBV9	TRBD2	NA	15	TRBJ2-1	CASSVLTSGDNEQFF	TGTGCCAGCAGCGTATTGACTAGCGGGGACAATGAGCAGTTCTTC
TRBV6-2/TRBV6-3	NA	NA	12	TRBJ2-7	CASSTTGPIMYF	TGTGCCAGCAGTACCACAGGGCCCATCATGTACTTC